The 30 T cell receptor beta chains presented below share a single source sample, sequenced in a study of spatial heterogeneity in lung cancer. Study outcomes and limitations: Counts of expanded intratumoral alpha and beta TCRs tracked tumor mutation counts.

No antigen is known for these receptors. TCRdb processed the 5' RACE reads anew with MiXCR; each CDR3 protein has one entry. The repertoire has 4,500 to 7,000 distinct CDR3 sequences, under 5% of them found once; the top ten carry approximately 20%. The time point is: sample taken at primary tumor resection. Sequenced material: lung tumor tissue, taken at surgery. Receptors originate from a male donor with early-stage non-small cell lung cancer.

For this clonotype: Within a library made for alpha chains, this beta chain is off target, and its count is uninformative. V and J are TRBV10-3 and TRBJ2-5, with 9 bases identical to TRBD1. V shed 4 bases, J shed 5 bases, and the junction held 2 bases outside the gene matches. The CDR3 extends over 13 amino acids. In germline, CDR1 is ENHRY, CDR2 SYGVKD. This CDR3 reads CAISGGQGETQYF. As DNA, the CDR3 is TGTGCCATCAGTGGAGGACAGGGGGAGACCCAGTACTTC.

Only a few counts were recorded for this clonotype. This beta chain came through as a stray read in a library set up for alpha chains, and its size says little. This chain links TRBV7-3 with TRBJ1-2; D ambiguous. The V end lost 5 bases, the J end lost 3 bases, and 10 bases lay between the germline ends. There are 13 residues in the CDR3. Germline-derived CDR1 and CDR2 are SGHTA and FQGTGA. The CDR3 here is CASSEGLDYGYTF. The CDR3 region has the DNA TGTGCCAGCAGCGAAGGTTTGGACTATGGCTACACCTTC. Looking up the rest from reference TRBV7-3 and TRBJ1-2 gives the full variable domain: GAGVSQTPSNKVTEKGKYVELRCDPISGHTALYWYRQSLGQGPEFLIYFQGTGAADDSGLPNDRFFAVRPEGSVSTLKIQRTERGDSAVYLCASSEGLDYGYTFGSGTRLTVV.

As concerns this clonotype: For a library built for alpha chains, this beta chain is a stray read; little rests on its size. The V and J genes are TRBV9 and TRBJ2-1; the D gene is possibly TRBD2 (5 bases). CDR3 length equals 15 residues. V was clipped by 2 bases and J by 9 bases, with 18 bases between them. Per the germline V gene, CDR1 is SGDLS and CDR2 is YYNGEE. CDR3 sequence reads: CASSVRVAPPAEQFF. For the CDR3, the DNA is TGTGCCAGCAGCGTGAGGGTAGCCCCACCAGCTGAGCAGTTCTTC. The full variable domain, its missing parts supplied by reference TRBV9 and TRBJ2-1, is DSGVTQTPKHLITATGQRVTLRCSPRSGDLSVYWYQQSLDQGLQFLIQYYNGEERAKGNILERFSAQQFPDLHSELNLSSLELGDSALYFCASSVRVAPPAEQFFGPGTRLTVL.

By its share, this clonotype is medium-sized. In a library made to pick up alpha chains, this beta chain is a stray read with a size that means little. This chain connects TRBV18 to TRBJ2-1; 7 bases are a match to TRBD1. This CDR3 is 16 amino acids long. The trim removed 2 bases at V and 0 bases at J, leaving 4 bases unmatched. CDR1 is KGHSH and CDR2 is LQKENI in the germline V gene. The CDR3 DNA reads TGTGCCAGCTCACCAAGGGACAGAAGCTCCTACAATGAGCAGTTCTTC. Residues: CASSPRDRSSYNEQFF.

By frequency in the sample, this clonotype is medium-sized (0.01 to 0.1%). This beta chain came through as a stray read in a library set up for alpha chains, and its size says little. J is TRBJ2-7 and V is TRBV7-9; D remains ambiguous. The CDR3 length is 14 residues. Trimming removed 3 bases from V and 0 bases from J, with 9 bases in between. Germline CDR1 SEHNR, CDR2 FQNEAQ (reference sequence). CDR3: CASSFRSPSYEQYF. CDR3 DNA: TGTGCCAGCAGCTTCCGCAGCCCCTCCTACGAGCAGTACTTC.

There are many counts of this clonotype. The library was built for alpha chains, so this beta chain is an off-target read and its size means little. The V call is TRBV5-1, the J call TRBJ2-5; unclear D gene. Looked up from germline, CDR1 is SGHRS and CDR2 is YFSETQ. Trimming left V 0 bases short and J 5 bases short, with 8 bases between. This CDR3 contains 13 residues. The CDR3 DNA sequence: TGCGCCAGCAGCTTGGAAGGGCTGGAGACCCAGTACTTC. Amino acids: CASSLEGLETQYF.

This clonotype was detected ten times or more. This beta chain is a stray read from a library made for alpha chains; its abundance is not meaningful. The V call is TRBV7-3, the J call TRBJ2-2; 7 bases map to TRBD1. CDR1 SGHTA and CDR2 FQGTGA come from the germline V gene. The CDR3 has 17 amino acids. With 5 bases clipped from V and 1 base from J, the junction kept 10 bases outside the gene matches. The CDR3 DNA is TGTGCCAGCAGCCGATACTCCGGGACAGTGAACACCGGGGAGCTGTTTTTT. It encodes CASSRYSGTVNTGELFF.

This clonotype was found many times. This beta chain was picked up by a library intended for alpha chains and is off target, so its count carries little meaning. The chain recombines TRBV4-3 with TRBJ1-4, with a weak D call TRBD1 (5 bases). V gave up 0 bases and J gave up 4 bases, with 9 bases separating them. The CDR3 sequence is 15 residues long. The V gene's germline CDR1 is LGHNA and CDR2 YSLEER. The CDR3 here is CASSQDRGDNEKLFF. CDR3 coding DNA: TGCGCCAGCAGCCAAGATCGAGGGGATAATGAAAAACTGTTTTTT.

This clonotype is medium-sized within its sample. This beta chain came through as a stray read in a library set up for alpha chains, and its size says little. The CDR3 bases are TGTGCCAGCAGCTTAGGAGGCGTTTACAATGAGCAGTTCTTC. Translating it yields CASSLGGVYNEQFF. The V call is TRBV7-6, the J call TRBJ2-1; D not resolved. Deletions cut 1 base from V and 4 bases from J, with 8 bases between. The CDR3 loop spans 14 amino acids. Germline V gene data show CDR1 as SGHVS and CDR2 as FNYEAQ.

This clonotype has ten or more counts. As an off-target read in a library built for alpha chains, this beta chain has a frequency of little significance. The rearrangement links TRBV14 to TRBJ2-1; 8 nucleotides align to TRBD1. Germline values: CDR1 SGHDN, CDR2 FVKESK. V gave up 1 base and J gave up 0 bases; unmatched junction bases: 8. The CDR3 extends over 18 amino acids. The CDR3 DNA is TGTGCCAGCAGCCAAGCTGGGGGACAGGCTACCTCCTACAATGAGCAGTTCTTC. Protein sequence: CASSQAGGQATSYNEQFF.

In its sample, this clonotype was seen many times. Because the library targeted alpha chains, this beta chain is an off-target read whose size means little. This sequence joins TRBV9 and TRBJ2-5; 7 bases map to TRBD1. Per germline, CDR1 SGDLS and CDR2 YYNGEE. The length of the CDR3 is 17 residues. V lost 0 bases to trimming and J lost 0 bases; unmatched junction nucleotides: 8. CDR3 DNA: TGTGCCAGCAGCGTAGCCCTCGGACAGGCGCACCAAGAGACCCAGTACTTC. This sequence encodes CASSVALGQAHQETQYF.

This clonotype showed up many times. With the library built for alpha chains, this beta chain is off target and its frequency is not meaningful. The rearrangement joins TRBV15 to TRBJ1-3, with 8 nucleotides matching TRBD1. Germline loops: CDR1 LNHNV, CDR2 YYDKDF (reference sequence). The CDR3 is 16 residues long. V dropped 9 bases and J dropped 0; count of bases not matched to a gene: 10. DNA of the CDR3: TGTGCCACGGGGGACAGGCGACTCGCCTCTGGAAACACCATATATTTT. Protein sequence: CATGDRRLASGNTIYF.

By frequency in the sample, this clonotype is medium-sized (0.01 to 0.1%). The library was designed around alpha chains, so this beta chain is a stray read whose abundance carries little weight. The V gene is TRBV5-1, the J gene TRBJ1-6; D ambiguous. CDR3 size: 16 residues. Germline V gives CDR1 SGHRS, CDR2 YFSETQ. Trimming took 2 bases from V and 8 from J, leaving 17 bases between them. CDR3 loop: CASSFSTPSLDSPLHF. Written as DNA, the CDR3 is TGCGCCAGCAGCTTTTCAACCCCGTCACTTGATTCACCCCTCCACTTT.

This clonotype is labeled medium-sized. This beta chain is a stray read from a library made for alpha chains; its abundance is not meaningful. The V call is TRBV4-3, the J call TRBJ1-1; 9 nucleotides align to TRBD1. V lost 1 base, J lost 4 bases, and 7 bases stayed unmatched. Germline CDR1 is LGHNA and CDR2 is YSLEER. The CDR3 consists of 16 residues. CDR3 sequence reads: CASSQGQGVFGTEAFF. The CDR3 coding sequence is TGCGCCAGCAGCCAAGGACAGGGGGTGTTTGGCACTGAAGCTTTCTTT.

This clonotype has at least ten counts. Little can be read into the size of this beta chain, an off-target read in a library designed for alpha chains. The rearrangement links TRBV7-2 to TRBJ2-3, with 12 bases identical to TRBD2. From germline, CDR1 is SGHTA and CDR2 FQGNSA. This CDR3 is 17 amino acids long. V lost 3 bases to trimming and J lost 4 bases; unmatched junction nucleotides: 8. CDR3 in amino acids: CASSLLAGGSSPDTQYF. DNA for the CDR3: TGTGCCAGCAGCTTGCTAGCGGGAGGGAGTAGCCCAGATACGCAGTATTTT. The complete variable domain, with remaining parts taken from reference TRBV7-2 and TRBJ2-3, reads GAGVSQSPSNKVTEKGKDVELRCDPISGHTALYWYRQSLGQGLEFLIYFQGNSAPDKSGLPSDRFSAERTGGSVSTLTIQRTQQEDSAVYLCASSLLAGGSSPDTQYFGPGTRLTVL.

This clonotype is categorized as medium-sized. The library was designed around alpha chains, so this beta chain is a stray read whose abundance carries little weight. Written as DNA, the CDR3 is TGTGCCAGCAGTTTCGGGGGGACAGGGGAGAACTATGGCTACACCTTC. Amino acid sequence: CASSFGGTGENYGYTF. The V call is TRBV12-3 or TRBV12-4, the J call TRBJ1-2; the match to TRBD1 covers 10 bases. Trimming at V came to 3 bases and at J to 2 bases, leaving 6 bases not matched to a gene. There are 16 residues in the CDR3.

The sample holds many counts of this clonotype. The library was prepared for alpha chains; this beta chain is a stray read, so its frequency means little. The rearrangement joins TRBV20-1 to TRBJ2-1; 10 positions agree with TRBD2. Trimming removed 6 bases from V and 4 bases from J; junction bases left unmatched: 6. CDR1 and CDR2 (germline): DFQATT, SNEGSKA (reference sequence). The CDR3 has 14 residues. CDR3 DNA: TGCAGTGCCCCCGGACTAGCGGCTTACAATGAGCAGTTCTTC. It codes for CSAPGLAAYNEQFF.

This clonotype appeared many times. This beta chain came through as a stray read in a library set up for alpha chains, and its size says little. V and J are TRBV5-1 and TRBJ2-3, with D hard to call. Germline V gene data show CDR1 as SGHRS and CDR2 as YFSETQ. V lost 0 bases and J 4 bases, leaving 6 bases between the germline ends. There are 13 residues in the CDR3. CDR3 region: CASSLVGPDTQYF. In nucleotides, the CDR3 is TGCGCCAGCAGCTTGGTTGGCCCAGATACGCAGTATTTT. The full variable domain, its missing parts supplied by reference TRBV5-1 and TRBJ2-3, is KAGVTQTPRYLIKTRGQQVTLSCSPISGHRSVSWYQQTPGQGLQFLFEYFSETQRNKGNFPGRFSGRQFSNSRSEMNVSTLELGDSALYLCASSLVGPDTQYFGPGTRLTVL.

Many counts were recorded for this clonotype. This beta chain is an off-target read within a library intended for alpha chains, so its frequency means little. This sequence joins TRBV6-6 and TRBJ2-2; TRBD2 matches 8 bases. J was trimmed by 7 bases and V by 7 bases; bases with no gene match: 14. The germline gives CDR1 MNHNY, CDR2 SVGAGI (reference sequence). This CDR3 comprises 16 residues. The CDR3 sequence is CASILFSGAGDGELFF. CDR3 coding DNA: TGTGCCAGCATCCTTTTTAGCGGGGCCGGAGACGGGGAGCTGTTTTTT.

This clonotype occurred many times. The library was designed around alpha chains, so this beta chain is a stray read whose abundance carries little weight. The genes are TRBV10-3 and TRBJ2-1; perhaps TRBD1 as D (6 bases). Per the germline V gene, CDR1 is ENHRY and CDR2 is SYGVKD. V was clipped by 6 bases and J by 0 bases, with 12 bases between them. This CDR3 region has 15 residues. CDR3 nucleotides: TGTGCCATCAGAACAGGGCTGAGCTCCTACAATGAGCAGTTCTTC. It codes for CAIRTGLSSYNEQFF.

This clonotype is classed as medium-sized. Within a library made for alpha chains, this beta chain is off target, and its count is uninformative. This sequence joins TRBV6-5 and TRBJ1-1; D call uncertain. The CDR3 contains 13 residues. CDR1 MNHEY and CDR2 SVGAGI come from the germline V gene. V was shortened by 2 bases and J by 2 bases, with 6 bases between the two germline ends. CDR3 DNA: TGTGCCAGCAGTTACGGGAGTAACACTGAAGCTTTCTTT. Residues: CASSYGSNTEAFF.

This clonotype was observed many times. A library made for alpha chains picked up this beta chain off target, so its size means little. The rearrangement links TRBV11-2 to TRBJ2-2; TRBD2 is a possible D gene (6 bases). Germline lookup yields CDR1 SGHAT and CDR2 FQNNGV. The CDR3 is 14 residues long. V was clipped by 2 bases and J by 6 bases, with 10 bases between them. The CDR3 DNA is TGTGCCAGCAGCTTATTCAGGGAGGCCGGGGAGCTGTTTTTT. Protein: CASSLFREAGELFF.

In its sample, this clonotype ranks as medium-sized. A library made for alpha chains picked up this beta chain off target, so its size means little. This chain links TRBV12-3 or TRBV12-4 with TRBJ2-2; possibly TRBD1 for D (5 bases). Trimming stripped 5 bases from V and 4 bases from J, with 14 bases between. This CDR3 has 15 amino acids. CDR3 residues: CASSLGHTITGELFF. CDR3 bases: TGTGCCAGCAGTCTCGGACATACTATCACCGGGGAGCTGTTTTTT.

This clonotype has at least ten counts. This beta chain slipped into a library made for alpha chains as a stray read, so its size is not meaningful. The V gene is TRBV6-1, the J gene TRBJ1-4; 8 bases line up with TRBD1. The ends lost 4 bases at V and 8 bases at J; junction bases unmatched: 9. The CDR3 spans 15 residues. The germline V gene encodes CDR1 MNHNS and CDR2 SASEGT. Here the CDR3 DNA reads TGTGCCAGCAGTGTCGACAGGGGAGTCGTGGAAAAACTGTTTTTT. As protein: CASSVDRGVVEKLFF.

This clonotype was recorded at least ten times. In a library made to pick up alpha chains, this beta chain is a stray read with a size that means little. Here the CDR3 DNA reads TGCGCCAGCAGCTTGGGGCAGGGGAGCACAGATACGCAGTATTTT. Protein product: CASSLGQGSTDTQYF. The chain combines TRBV5-1 with TRBJ2-3, with D possibly being TRBD1 (6 bases). This CDR3 is 15 amino acids long. Germline V lookup: CDR1 SGHRS, CDR2 YFSETQ. Deletions cut 0 bases from V and 0 bases from J, with 8 bases between.

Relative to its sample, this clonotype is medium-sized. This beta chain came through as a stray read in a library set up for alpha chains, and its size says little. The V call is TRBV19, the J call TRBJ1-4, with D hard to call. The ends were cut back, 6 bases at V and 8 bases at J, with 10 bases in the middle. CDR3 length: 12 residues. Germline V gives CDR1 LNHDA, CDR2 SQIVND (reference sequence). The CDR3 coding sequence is TGTGCCAGTAGCACCGGGGTGGAAAAACTGTTTTTT. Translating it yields CASSTGVEKLFF.

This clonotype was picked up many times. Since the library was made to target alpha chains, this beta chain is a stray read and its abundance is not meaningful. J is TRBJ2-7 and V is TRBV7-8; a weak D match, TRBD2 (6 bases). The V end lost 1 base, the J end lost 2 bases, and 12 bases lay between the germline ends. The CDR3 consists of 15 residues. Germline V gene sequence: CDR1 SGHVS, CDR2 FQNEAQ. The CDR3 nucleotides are TGTGCCAGCAGCTTAGTCCGGGGGAAACCCTACGAGCAGTACTTC. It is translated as CASSLVRGKPYEQYF.

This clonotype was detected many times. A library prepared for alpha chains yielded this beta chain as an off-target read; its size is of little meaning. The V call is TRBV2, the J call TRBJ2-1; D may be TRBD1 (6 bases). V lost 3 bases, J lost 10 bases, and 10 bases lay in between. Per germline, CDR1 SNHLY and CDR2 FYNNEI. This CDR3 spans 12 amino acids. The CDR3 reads CASSEYGTEQFF. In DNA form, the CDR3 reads TGTGCCAGCAGTGAGTACGGGACAGAGCAGTTCTTC. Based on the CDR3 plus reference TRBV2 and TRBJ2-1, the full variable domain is EPEVTQTPSHQVTQMGQEVILRCVPISNHLYFYWYRQILGQKVEFLVSFYNNEISEKSEIFDDQFSVERPDGSNFTLKIRSTKLEDSAMYFCASSEYGTEQFFGPGTRLTVL.

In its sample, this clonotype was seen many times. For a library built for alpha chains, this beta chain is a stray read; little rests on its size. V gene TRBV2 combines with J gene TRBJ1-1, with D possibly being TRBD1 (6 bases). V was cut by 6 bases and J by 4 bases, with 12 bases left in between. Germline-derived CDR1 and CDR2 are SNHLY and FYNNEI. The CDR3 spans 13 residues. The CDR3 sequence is CASSTGIGTEAFF. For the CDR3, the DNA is TGTGCCAGCAGCACAGGGATCGGCACTGAAGCTTTCTTT. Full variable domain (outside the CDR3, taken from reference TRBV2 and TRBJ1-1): EPEVTQTPSHQVTQMGQEVILRCVPISNHLYFYWYRQILGQKVEFLVSFYNNEISEKSEIFDDQFSVERPDGSNFTLKIRSTKLEDSAMYFCASSTGIGTEAFFGQGTRLTVV.

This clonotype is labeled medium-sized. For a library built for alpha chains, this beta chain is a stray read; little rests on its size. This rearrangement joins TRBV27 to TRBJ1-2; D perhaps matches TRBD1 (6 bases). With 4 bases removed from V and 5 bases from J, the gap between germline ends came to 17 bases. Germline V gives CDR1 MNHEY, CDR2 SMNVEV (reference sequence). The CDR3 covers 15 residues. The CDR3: CASSSRQALGYGYTF. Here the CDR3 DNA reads TGTGCCAGCAGTTCTCGACAGGCTTTAGGATATGGCTACACCTTC.